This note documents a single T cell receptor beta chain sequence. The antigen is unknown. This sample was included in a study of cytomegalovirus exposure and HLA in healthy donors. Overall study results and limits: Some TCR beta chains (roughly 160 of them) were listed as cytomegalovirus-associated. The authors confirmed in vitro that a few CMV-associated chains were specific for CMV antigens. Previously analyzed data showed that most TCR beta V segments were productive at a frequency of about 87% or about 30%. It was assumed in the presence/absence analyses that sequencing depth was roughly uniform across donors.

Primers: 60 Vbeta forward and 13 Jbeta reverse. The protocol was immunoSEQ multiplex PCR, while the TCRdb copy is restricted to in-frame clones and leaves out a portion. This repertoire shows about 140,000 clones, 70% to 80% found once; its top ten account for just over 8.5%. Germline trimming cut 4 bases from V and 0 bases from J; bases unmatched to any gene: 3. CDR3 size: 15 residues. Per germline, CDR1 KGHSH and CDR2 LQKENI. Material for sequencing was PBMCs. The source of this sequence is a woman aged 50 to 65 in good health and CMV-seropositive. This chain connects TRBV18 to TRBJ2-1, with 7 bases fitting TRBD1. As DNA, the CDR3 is TGTGCCAGCTCACAGACAGGGACCTCCTACAATGAGCAGTTCTTC. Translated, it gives CASSQTGTSYNEQFF.